The present T cell receptor (beta chain) was sequenced within a study of T cell responses to AZD1222 COVID-19 vaccine. Study as a whole: Analyses pooled second doses at about 4 or about 12 weeks.

Study conclusions and caveats: Nearly half of spike-specific TCRs reportedly target variant regions that are unmutated in the B.1.351 and B.1.1.7 variants. The repertoires were collected only after the peak T cell response.

As to this clone: What it recognizes is unknown.

Clones were read by immunoSEQ multiplex PCR, and TCRdb kept only the in-frame ones, dropping some. Of 250,000 or so clones in the sample, over 85% were seen once. This receptor was identified in an adult in good health. The sequences come from peripheral blood, collected on day 0 of AZD1222 vaccination.

CDR3 region: CASSPGNEKLFF. As DNA, the CDR3 is TGTGCCAGCAGTCCAGGGAATGAAAAACTGTTTTTT. This chain connects TRBV9 to TRBJ1-4; tentative D call: TRBD1 (5 bases). The length of the CDR3 is 12 residues. Trimming removed 5 bases at V and 5 bases at J, with 7 bases between. Germline CDR1 SGDLS, CDR2 YYNGEE.